These 15 T cell receptor beta chains originate from one sample sequenced in a study of blood T cell repertoires in COVID-19. TCRdb keeps only in-frame clones here, not all; method: immunoSEQ multiplex PCR. The table lists some 400,000 clones, about 89% of them singletons. Sequenced material: PBMCs or T cells enriched from blood (not recorded which). These receptor sequences come from a young man who had recovered from COVID-19.

This clone has more than one count but fewer than ten. The rearrangement uses TRBV7-9 and TRBJ2-7; 7 bases are a match to TRBD1. The CDR3 loop spans 14 amino acids. J was trimmed by 0 bases and V by 5 bases; bases with no gene match: 4. The germline CDR1 and CDR2 sequences are SEHNR and FQNEAQ (reference sequence). Here the CDR3 DNA reads TGTGCCAGCAGCATTACAGGGGACTCCTACGAGCAGTACTTC. As protein: CASSITGDSYEQYF.

The rearrangement links TRBV21-1 to TRBJ1-2; TRBD1 reflects the table's D call only, with no check against the DNA. TRBV21-1 is deemed a pseudogene. The CDR3 has 14 residues. The DNA for the CDR3 is TGTGCCAGCAGCCTGACAGGGGGGTTCGGTGGCTACACCTTC. The encoded protein is CASSLTGGFGGYTF.

The rearrangement joins TRBV5-1 to TRBJ1-6, with D maybe TRBD1 (6 bases). The germline V gene has CDR1 SGHRS and CDR2 YFSETQ. The CDR3 runs to 14 residues. The germline V and J ends were trimmed by 3 bases and 5 bases, with 9 bases remaining between them. The CDR3: CASSSGQDNSPLHF. CDR3 coding DNA: TGCGCCAGCAGCTCGGGACAAGATAATTCACCCCTCCACTTT.

The chain links TRBV7-9 to TRBJ1-2; 7 bases map to TRBD1. Germline V gene sequence: CDR1 SEHNR, CDR2 FQNEAQ (reference sequence). Trimming removed 5 bases from V and 2 bases from J; junction bases left unmatched: 5. The CDR3 is made up of 14 amino acids. The CDR3 DNA sequence: TGTGCCAGCAGCAGAGGGACAGTCAACTATGGCTACACCTTC. This sequence encodes CASSRGTVNYGYTF.

The V gene is TRBV5-6, the J gene TRBJ1-6, with D possibly TRBD1 on 6 matching bases. Trimming left V 3 bases short and J 4 bases short, with 14 bases between. This CDR3 has 16 amino acids. Germline V gene lookup returns CDR1 SGHDT and CDR2 YYEEEE. CDR3 nucleotides: TGTGCCAGCAGCTCGAAGGACAGCCGATATAATTCACCCCTCCACTTT. It translates to CASSSKDSRYNSPLHF.

The table lists this clone with a few counts. The rearrangement links TRBV7-8 to TRBJ1-5; the match to TRBD1 covers 8 bases. Trimming took 7 bases from V and 0 from J; bases not matched to a gene: 11. The CDR3 length is 17 residues. Germline lookup yields CDR1 SGHVS and CDR2 FQNEAQ. The CDR3 DNA follows: TGTGCCAGCACCCTTGCGGGACAGGATTATAGCAATCAGCCCCAGCATTTT. The encoded protein is CASTLAGQDYSNQPQHF.

Worth noting for this clone: Other DNA sequences from this sample encode an identical CDR3 as well. CDR3 protein: CASSLRGGTDTQYF. The CDR3 DNA reads TGTGCCAGCAGCTTACGGGGTGGCACAGATACGCAGTATTTT. V and J are TRBV11-3 and TRBJ2-3, with D possibly being TRBD2 (5 bases). CDR3 length equals 14 residues. Trimming removed 2 bases from V and 1 base from J, with 7 bases in between. Germline values: CDR1 SGHNT, CDR2 YENEEA. Variable domain in full (rest from reference TRBV11-3 and TRBJ2-3): EAGVVQSPRYKIIEKKQPVAFWCNPISGHNTLYWYLQNLGQGPELLIRYENEEAVDDSQLPKDRFSAERLKGVDSTLKIQPAELGDSAVYLCASSLRGGTDTQYFGPGTRLTVL.

The rearrangement joins TRBV2 to TRBJ1-5; a possible D gene is TRBD1 (5 bases). Between the trimmed V and J ends, which lost 2 bases and 4 bases, there was a span of 12 bases. CDR3 length: 15 amino acids. Germline-derived CDR1 and CDR2 are SNHLY and FYNNEI. CDR3 DNA: TGTGCCAGCAGTGAATCGGAGGGGAAAAATCAGCCCCAGCATTTT. This translates into CASSESEGKNQPQHF.

The J gene is TRBJ2-2, the V gene TRBV20-1; 7 nucleotides align to TRBD2. V shed 3 bases, J shed 1 base, and the junction held 2 bases outside the gene matches. This CDR3 comprises 14 residues. The germline V gene encodes CDR1 DFQATT and CDR2 SNEGSKA (reference sequence). The CDR3 DNA sequence: TGCAGTGCTAGTCCTAGCGGGAACACCGGGGAGCTGTTTTTT. Protein sequence: CSASPSGNTGELFF.

The chain carries TRBV19 and TRBJ2-3; 13 bases fit TRBD2. The V gene's germline CDR1 is LNHDA and CDR2 SQIVND (reference sequence). The junction had 2 bases not matched to a gene; V was cut back by 6 bases and J by 2 bases. This CDR3 contains 15 residues. CDR3 region: CASRTSGGITDTQYF. The CDR3 DNA is TGTGCCAGTAGGACTAGCGGGGGGATCACAGATACGCAGTATTTT.

The chain carries TRBV5-6 and TRBJ2-2; D is ambiguous. Germline-derived CDR1 and CDR2 are SGHDT and YYEEEE. V lost 2 bases and J 5 bases, leaving 13 bases between the germline ends. This CDR3 comprises 15 residues. The CDR3 here is CASSLQSRWTGELFF. The CDR3 DNA is TGTGCCAGCAGCTTACAGAGTCGCTGGACCGGGGAGCTGTTTTTT.

The V and J genes are TRBV15 and TRBJ2-1, with TRBD1 matching over 9 bases. The V gene's germline CDR1 is LNHNV and CDR2 YYDKDF (reference sequence). The CDR3 spans 15 residues. Trimming removed 4 bases from V and 5 bases from J; junction bases left unmatched: 6. CDR3 nucleotides: TGTGCCACCAGCACCCTGGACAGGGGTAACAATGAGCAGTTCTTC. Amino acids: CATSTLDRGNNEQFF.

V gene TRBV5-1 combines with J gene TRBJ1-2; D may be TRBD1 (6 bases). Germline CDR1 reads SGHRS; CDR2 reads YFSETQ. Trimming left V 2 bases short and J 10 bases short, with 18 bases between. This CDR3 comprises 14 residues. The CDR3 DNA follows: TGCGCCAGCAGCTTAACCGGACAGACCATGGTCTACACCTTC. Translation: CASSLTGQTMVYTF.

The chain carries TRBV6-5 and TRBJ1-2; TRBD1 matches 9 bases. Germline CDR1 reads MNHEY; CDR2 reads SVGAGI. The V segment lost 7 bases and the J segment 8 bases; nucleotides outside the gene matches: 11. CDR3 length: 14 amino acids. The DNA for the CDR3 is TGTGCCAGCACCGCGGACAGGGGACCTTACGGCTACACCTTC. Its translation: CASTADRGPYGYTF.

The chain couples TRBV3-1 (or the pseudogene TRBV3-2) to TRBJ2-3; TRBD2 matches at 7 bases. The CDR3 runs to 16 residues. Looked up from germline, CDR1 is LGHDT and CDR2 is YNNKEL (reference sequence). J gave up 3 bases and V 3 bases, and 9 bases lay outside the gene matches. The CDR3 sequence: CASSQRLAGETDTQYF. The CDR3 DNA follows: TGTGCCAGCAGCCAGAGACTAGCCGGAGAAACAGATACGCAGTATTTT.